This T cell receptor (beta chain) was identified in a study of regulatory T cells in long-lasting Graves disease. Study-wide findings and caveats: Only peripheral blood was studied, not thyroid tissue. With persistent disease, TRBV28, TRBJ1-2 and TRBJ2-5 were the favored segments. Among the persistent patients, 2,500 to 3,000 public clonotypes were shared, more than the roughly 970 shared among new patients.

CDR1 and CDR2 (germline): SGHAT, FQNNGV. CDR3 length: 15 amino acids. V lost 5 bases to trimming and J lost 0 bases, with 14 bases between them. Notes on this clonotype: Its specificity is unknown.

Time point specified: newly diagnosed GD, antithyroid drugs for less than 3 months. The TCR library was made from RNA that had been extracted from PBMCs in TRIzol. Diagnoses of Graves' disease were made by American Thyroid Association guidelines. Assembly of TCR beta libraries relied on iRepertoire HTBI primers together with Arm-PCR of CDR3 regions. TCRdb ran MiXCR on the multiplex PCR reads and lists one entry per CDR3 protein. The sample yields 400,000 to 450,000 distinct CDR3 sequences, 16% seen once. A further study also used this sample, focusing on T cells in Graves' hyperthyroidism and ophthalmopathy.

V gene TRBV11-2 combines with J gene TRBJ2-7, with D tentatively TRBD1 (5 bases). The source material was peripheral blood mononuclear cells (PBMCs), sampled at new diagnosis, from a patient treated with antithyroid drugs. The source is a woman in her thirties with Graves disease. The CDR3 here is CASSQGLLISYEQYF. The CDR3 coding sequence is TGTGCCAGCAGCCAGGGTCTCTTAATCTCCTACGAGCAGTACTTC.